These 12 T cell receptor beta chains were sequenced from one sample in a study of control samples from healthy donors and cancer patients. The table came from immunoSEQ multiplex PCR; TCRdb's copy has only in-frame clones and leaves some out. Among some 150,000 clones listed, approximately 94% were seen once. The sample was PBMCs. The receptors come from a man aged 60 to 75 with colorectal cancer.

This chain links TRBV10-1 with TRBJ2-3; D ambiguous. Germline values: CDR1 WNHNN, CDR2 SYGVQD (reference sequence). Trimming removed 3 bases at V and 1 base at J, with 5 bases between. This CDR3 is built from 13 residues. In nucleotides, the CDR3 is TGCGCCAGCAGTGATAGAGGCACAGATACGCAGTATTTT. Translating gives CASSDRGTDTQYF.

As DNA, the CDR3 is TGTGCCAGCAGGGGGCTCGGGGGCTCAAACTATGGCTACACCTTC. Translation: CASRGLGGSNYGYTF. The gene calls are TRBV6-5 and TRBJ1-2; tentatively, D is TRBD1 (6 bases). Trimming left V 6 bases short and J 2 bases short, with 16 bases between. CDR1 and CDR2 (germline): MNHEY, SVGAGI. The CDR3 has 15 residues.

This clone has just one count. This rearrangement joins TRBV30 to TRBJ2-2; 8 nucleotides match TRBD2. This CDR3 region has 15 residues. V gave up 1 base and J gave up 9 bases; unmatched junction bases: 10. Germline lookup yields CDR1 GTSNPN and CDR2 SVGIG (reference sequence). CDR3 sequence: CAWSAPGLGGRELFF. CDR3 DNA sequence: TGTGCCTGGAGTGCCCCGGGACTAGGAGGAAGGGAGCTGTTTTTT.

V usage is TRBV6-5 and J usage is TRBJ1-1; D is ambiguous. The V gene lost 0 bases and the J gene lost 0 bases, with 5 bases spanning the gap. The CDR3 is 14 residues long. CDR1 is MNHEY, CDR2 SVGAGI, per germline. The CDR3 loop reads CASSYSQVNTEAFF. As DNA, the CDR3 is TGTGCCAGCAGTTACTCGCAGGTGAACACTGAAGCTTTCTTT.

The chain carries TRBV18 and TRBJ1-4; D is unresolved. Germline lookup yields CDR1 KGHSH and CDR2 LQKENI. Trimming removed 0 bases from V and 5 bases from J, with 7 bases in between. The CDR3 contains 14 residues. The CDR3 DNA follows: TGTGCCAGCTCACCACCTAGGCCGAATGAAAAACTGTTTTTT. Amino acids: CASSPPRPNEKLFF.

J is TRBJ2-3 and V is TRBV5-1; 8 nucleotides align to TRBD2. The CDR3 extends over 16 amino acids. Germline CDR1 reads SGHRS; CDR2 reads YFSETQ. V lost 2 bases to trimming and J lost 2 bases; unmatched junction nucleotides: 7. CDR3 loop: CASSLGLAGLTDTQYF. The DNA of the CDR3 is TGCGCCAGCAGCTTAGGGCTAGCGGGCCTCACAGATACGCAGTATTTT.

This clone appeared once. The V gene is TRBV7-9, the J gene TRBJ1-2; perhaps TRBD1 as D (6 bases). Trimming removed 3 bases at V and 8 bases at J, with 13 bases between. The CDR3 sequence is 13 residues long. CDR1 is SEHNR, CDR2 FQNEAQ, per germline (reference sequence). DNA for the CDR3: TGTGCCAGCAGCTTCCGGGACACTTACGGCTACACCTTC. It is translated as CASSFRDTYGYTF. Full variable domain (remainder filled in from reference TRBV7-9 and TRBJ1-2): DTGVSQNPRHKITKRGQNVTFRCDPISEHNRLYWYRQTLGQGPEFLTYFQNEAQLEKSRLLSDRFSAERPKGSFSTLEIQRTEQGDSAMYLCASSFRDTYGYTFGSGTRLTVV.

V is TRBV19 and J is TRBJ1-1, with D possibly matching TRBD1 (6 bases). Germline lookup yields CDR1 LNHDA and CDR2 SQIVND (reference sequence). This CDR3 has 14 residues. V was trimmed by 4 bases and J by 0 bases, leaving 9 bases between them. The CDR3 bases are TGTGCCAGTAGTACACAGGGCCTGAACACTGAAGCTTTCTTT. Its protein is CASSTQGLNTEAFF.

Concerning this clone: The junction shows a germline mismatch at one end, possibly a read error. The J gene is TRBJ2-1, the V gene TRBV30, with a possible D match to TRBD2 (6 bases). Germline CDR1 reads GTSNPN; CDR2 reads SVGIG (reference sequence). This CDR3 comprises 13 residues. CDR3 in amino acids: CAWSPGLYSEQFF. The CDR3, as DNA: TGTGCCTGGAGTCCGGGACTTTACAGTGAGCAGTTCTTC.

V gene TRBV6-2 or TRBV6-3 combines with J gene TRBJ2-5; possibly TRBD2 for D (7 bases). The CDR3 loop spans 17 amino acids. CDR1 MNHEY and CDR2 SVGEGT come from the germline V gene. V gave up 4 bases and J gave up 7 bases, with 25 bases separating them. CDR3 protein: CASSFRGANLRERTQYF. The CDR3 DNA is TGTGCCAGCAGTTTCCGGGGGGCGAACTTGCGGGAAAGGACCCAGTACTTC.

This clone was seen a single time. The chain joins TRBV6-2 or TRBV6-3 to TRBJ1-2, with D hard to call. This CDR3 comprises 14 residues. Per the germline V gene, CDR1 is MNHEY and CDR2 is SVGEGT. V was clipped by 2 bases and J by 2 bases, with 9 bases between them. The CDR3 DNA sequence: TGTGCCAGCAGTTACGGAGGTTTCAACTATGGCTACACCTTC. It yields the protein CASSYGGFNYGYTF.

V is TRBV19 and J is TRBJ2-1; weak D call: TRBD1 (7 bases). Looked up from germline, CDR1 is LNHDA and CDR2 is SQIVND (reference sequence). Trimming stripped 7 bases from V and 6 bases from J, with 25 bases between. There are 17 residues in the CDR3. The CDR3 region has the DNA TGTGCCAGTACCCGACCCGGTGGAGGGGGCATTGTCAATGAGCAGTTCTTC. It yields the protein CASTRPGGGGIVNEQFF.